Below are 16 T cell receptor beta chains sequenced from a single sample in a study of T cells in Graves' hyperthyroidism and ophthalmopathy. Using RNA transcripts as the source, TCR beta CDR3 regions were amplified. Researchers ran a first-round RT-PCR on the TCR CDR3 using the HTBI primer set. TCRdb passed the multiplex PCR reads through MiXCR, listing each CDR3 protein once. The table has nearly 750,000 distinct CDR3 sequences, over 35% seen once; the top ten hold roughly 30%. The sample comprised blood. These receptors originate from a woman between 40 and 50 years old with Graves' hyperthyroidism.

CDR3 sequence reads: CSVEAWGMNTEAFF. For the CDR3, the DNA is TGCAGCGTTGAAGCTTGGGGCATGAACACTGAAGCTTTCTTT. V and J are TRBV29-1 and TRBJ1-1, with D possibly TRBD1 on 5 matching bases. This CDR3 has 14 amino acids. Germline loops: CDR1 SQVTM, CDR2 ANQGSEA. V lost 1 base, J lost 0 bases, and 9 bases lay in between.

This clonotype was counted at least ten times. This chain connects TRBV2 to TRBJ1-2; TRBD1 matches 11 bases. Germline CDR1 is SNHLY and CDR2 is FYNNEI. Unmatched junction bases numbered 7, after V lost 4 bases and J lost 6 bases. This CDR3 spans 15 amino acids. CDR3 DNA: TGTGCCAGCAGTGCCCGGACAGGGGGCTTCGATGGCTACACCTTC. As protein: CASSARTGGFDGYTF.

The chain combines TRBV2 with TRBJ1-4, with TRBD1 matching over 10 bases. Trimming removed 11 bases from V and 5 bases from J; junction bases left unmatched: 11. The germline V gene encodes CDR1 SNHLY and CDR2 FYNNEI. This CDR3 contains 15 residues. In DNA form, the CDR3 reads TGTGCCGGACGCAGGGGACAGGGGCCGAATGAAAAACTGTTTTTT. This sequence encodes CAGRRGQGPNEKLFF.

The chain recombines TRBV5-1 with TRBJ2-7; TRBD2 matches at 10 bases. This CDR3 comprises 14 residues. J gave up 3 bases and V 4 bases, and 4 bases lay outside the gene matches. Germline V gives CDR1 SGHRS, CDR2 YFSETQ. CDR3 protein: CASSKTSGYYEQYF. CDR3 nucleotide sequence: TGCGCCAGCAGCAAGACTAGCGGGTACTACGAGCAGTACTTC.

V is TRBV30 and J is TRBJ1-5; D possibly corresponds to TRBD1 (6 bases). Looked up from germline, CDR1 is GTSNPN and CDR2 is SVGIG (reference sequence). The CDR3 is 14 amino acids. V was cut by 1 base and J by 6 bases, with 13 bases left in between. For the CDR3, the DNA is TGTGCCTGGAGTGCGCAAACAGGGATTCAGCCCCAGCATTTT. It is translated as CAWSAQTGIQPQHF.

This clonotype showed up many times. The chain carries TRBV12-3 or TRBV12-4 and TRBJ1-2; 7 nucleotides align to TRBD1. CDR3 length equals 14 residues. V dropped 4 bases and J dropped 8; count of bases not matched to a gene: 10. CDR3 in DNA: TGTGCCAGCAGTTCGGCGACAGGGATGGGAGGCTACACCTTC. Translated, it gives CASSSATGMGGYTF.

Turning to this clonotype: A much larger clone is a single base away; this may be a read error. The chain employs TRBV2 and TRBJ2-5, with D possibly TRBD1 on 6 matching bases. The CDR3 runs 15 residues. Germline V gives CDR1 SNHLY, CDR2 FYNNEI. Here the CDR3 reads CASSEPDSEQGTQYF. Here the CDR3 DNA reads TGTGCCAGCAGTGAACCGGACAGTGAACAAGGGACCCAGTACTTC.

This clonotype was counted ten times or more. Germline is not matched at one junction end, which may reflect a read error. V is TRBV7-2 and J is TRBJ2-6; D uncertain. Germline V CDR1 and CDR2: SGHTA, FQGNSA. The CDR3 extends over 15 amino acids. CDR3 DNA: TGTGCCAGCAGCTTAAGTCTCTCTGGCGCCAACGTCCTGACTTTC. The encoded protein is CASSLSLSGANVLTF.

This clonotype was seen at least ten times. This rearrangement joins TRBV7-2 to TRBJ1-4; a weak D match, TRBD1 (5 bases). Looked up from germline, CDR1 is SGHTA and CDR2 is FQGNSA. V was cut by 5 bases and J by 7 bases, with 14 bases left in between. The CDR3 is 14 amino acids. The CDR3 nucleotides are TGTGCCAGCAGCCCCCCCGGGACCCCTGAAAAACTGTTTTTT. It translates to CASSPPGTPEKLFF.

This clonotype was observed many times. This sequence joins TRBV6-6 and TRBJ2-5; TRBD2 matches 9 bases. CDR3 length: 14 residues. In germline, CDR1 is MNHNY, CDR2 SVGAGI (reference sequence). J lost 2 bases, V lost 6 bases, and 4 bases had no gene match. The CDR3 nucleotides are TGTGCCAGCAGAAAGCGGGAGGAGCAAGAGACCCAGTACTTC. It yields the protein CASRKREEQETQYF.

This chain connects TRBV2 to TRBJ2-3; D unresolved. Trimming took off 6 bases at V and 1 base at J, with 14 bases between the two ends. The CDR3 runs 15 residues. Per germline, CDR1 SNHLY and CDR2 FYNNEI. The CDR3 DNA follows: TGTGCCAGCAGCCAGATAGATTGGGGCACAGATACGCAGTATTTT. This encodes CASSQIDWGTDTQYF.

This chain links TRBV6-5 with TRBJ2-7, with D possibly TRBD2 on 6 matching bases. CDR1 and CDR2 (germline): MNHEY, SVGAGI. This CDR3 has 13 amino acids. V was trimmed by 6 bases and J by 3 bases, leaving 12 bases between them. Written as DNA, the CDR3 is TGTGCCAGCAGCCCCGGGACTCTCTACGAGCAGTACTTC. It yields the protein CASSPGTLYEQYF.

A note on this clonotype: A much larger clone sits a single nucleotide away, making a read error possible. This chain connects TRBV12-3 or TRBV12-4 to TRBJ1-2, with D perhaps matching TRBD1 (5 bases). The CDR3 runs to 10 residues. CDR3 amino acids: CATMGDGYSF. The CDR3 DNA is TGTGCCACCATGGGGGATGGCTACTCCTTC.

This clonotype was observed a few times. For the CDR3, the DNA is TGTGCCAGCAGCTTCCGCCGGACAGGGGGAAACACCATATATTTT. Protein: CASSFRRTGGNTIYF. The rearrangement links TRBV11-2 to TRBJ1-3; 8 positions match TRBD1. The germline gives CDR1 SGHAT, CDR2 FQNNGV. The CDR3 sequence is 15 residues long. V dropped 3 bases and J dropped 4; count of bases not matched to a gene: 5.

The genes are TRBV7-2 and TRBJ1-1; maybe TRBD1 (6 bases). Deletions cut 5 bases from V and 2 bases from J, with 15 bases between. The CDR3 has 15 residues. Per the germline V gene, CDR1 is SGHTA and CDR2 is FQGNSA. The DNA of the CDR3 is TGTGCCAGCAGCACCCTAGGACAGTCAAACACTGAAGCTTTCTTT. Translation: CASSTLGQSNTEAFF.

The V call is TRBV5-1, the J call TRBJ1-2; D remains unclear. Trimming stripped 4 bases from V and 4 bases from J, with 17 bases between. The CDR3 runs to 15 residues. The V gene's germline CDR1 is SGHRS and CDR2 YFSETQ. The DNA for the CDR3 is TGCGCCAGCAGCCCGGAACAAATAAGGAGCTATGGCTACACCTTC. This sequence encodes CASSPEQIRSYGYTF.